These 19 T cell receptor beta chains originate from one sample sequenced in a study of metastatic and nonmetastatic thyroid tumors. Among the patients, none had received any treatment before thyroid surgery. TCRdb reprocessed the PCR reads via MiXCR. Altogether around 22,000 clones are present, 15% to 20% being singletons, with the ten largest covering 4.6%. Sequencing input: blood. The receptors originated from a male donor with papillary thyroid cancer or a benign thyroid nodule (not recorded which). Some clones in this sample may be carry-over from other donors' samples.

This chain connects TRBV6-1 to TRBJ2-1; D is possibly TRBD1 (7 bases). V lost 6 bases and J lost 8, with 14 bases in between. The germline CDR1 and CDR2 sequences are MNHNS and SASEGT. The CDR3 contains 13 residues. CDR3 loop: CASSHRGGDEQFF. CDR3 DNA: TGTGCCAGCAGCCACAGGGGCGGGGATGAGCAGTTCTTC.

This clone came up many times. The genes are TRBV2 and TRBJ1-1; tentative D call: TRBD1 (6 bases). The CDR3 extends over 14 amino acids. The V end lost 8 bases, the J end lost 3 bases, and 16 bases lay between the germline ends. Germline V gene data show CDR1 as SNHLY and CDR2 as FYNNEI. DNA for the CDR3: TGTGCCAGCCAAACCACAGGGCTTGACACTGAAGCTTTCTTT. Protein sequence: CASQTTGLDTEAFF. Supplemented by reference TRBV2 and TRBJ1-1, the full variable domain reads EPEVTQTPSHQVTQMGQEVILRCVPISNHLYFYWYRQILGQKVEFLVSFYNNEISEKSEIFDDQFSVERPDGSNFTLKIRSTKLEDSAMYFCASQTTGLDTEAFFGQGTRLTVV.

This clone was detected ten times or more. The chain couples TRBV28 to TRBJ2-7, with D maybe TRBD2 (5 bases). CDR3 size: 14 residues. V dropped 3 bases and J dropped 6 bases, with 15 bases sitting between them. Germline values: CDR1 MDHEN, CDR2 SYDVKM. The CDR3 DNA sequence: TGTGCCAGCAGTTTCGTCGGAGGATCGGGCGAGCAGTACTTC. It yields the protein CASSFVGGSGEQYF.

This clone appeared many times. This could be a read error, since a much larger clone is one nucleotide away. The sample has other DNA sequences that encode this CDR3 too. The CDR3 is CSARTSGYNEQSF. As DNA, the CDR3 is TGCAGTGCTCGGACTAGCGGTTACAATGAGCAGTCCTTC. The chain links TRBV20-1 to TRBJ2-1; TRBD2 matches 10 bases. The CDR3 runs 13 residues. The germline CDR1 and CDR2 sequences are DFQATT and SNEGSKA (reference sequence).

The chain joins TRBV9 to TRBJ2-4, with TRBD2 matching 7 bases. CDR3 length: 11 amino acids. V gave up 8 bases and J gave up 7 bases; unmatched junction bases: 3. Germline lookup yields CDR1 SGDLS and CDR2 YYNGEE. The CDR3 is CASSSGNIQYF. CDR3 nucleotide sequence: TGTGCCAGTTCTAGCGGCAACATTCAGTACTTC.

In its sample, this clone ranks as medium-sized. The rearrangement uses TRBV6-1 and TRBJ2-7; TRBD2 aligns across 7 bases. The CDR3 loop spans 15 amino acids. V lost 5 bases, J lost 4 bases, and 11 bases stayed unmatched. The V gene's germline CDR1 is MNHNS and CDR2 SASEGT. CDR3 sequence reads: CASSPLLASLYEQYF. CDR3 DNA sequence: TGTGCCAGCAGTCCATTACTAGCGAGCCTATACGAGCAGTACTTC.

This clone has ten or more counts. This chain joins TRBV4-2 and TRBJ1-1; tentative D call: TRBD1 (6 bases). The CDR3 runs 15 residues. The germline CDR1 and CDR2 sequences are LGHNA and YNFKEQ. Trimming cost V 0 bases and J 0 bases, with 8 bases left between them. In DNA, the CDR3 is TGTGCCAGCAGCCAAGAGGAGGGGGTGAACACTGAAGCTTTCTTT. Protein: CASSQEEGVNTEAFF.

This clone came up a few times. The DNA of the CDR3 is TGTGCCAGCAGTTCCCAACTGGAGACCCAGTACTTC. It encodes CASSSQLETQYF. The genes are TRBV6-1 and TRBJ2-5, with no clear D. Trimming pared 5 bases from V and 5 bases from J, leaving 9 bases between. The CDR3 totals 12 residues. Germline V CDR1 and CDR2: MNHNS, SASEGT.

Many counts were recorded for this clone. The CDR3, as DNA: TGTGCCAGTAGAAATACGGGACTAGCGGGCGATAAGCAGTTCTTC. Translated, it gives CASRNTGLAGDKQFF. This sequence joins TRBV19 and TRBJ2-1; 12 positions match TRBD2. This CDR3 region has 15 residues. J gave up 11 bases and V 6 bases, and 11 bases lay outside the gene matches. Germline loops: CDR1 LNHDA, CDR2 SQIVND (reference sequence).

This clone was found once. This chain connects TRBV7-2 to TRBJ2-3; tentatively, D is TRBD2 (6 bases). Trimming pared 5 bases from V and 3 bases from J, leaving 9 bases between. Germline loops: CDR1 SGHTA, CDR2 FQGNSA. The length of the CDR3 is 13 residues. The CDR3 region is CASSPGTTDTQYF. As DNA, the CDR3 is TGTGCCAGCAGCCCAGGGACTACAGATACGCAGTATTTT.

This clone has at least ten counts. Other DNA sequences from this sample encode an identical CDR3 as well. The CDR3: CASSTPTGTVITGELFF. CDR3 coding DNA: TGTGCCAGTAGTACCCCGACCGGGACGGTCATCACCGGGGAGCTGTTTTTT. This sequence joins TRBV19 and TRBJ2-2, with D perhaps TRBD1 or TRBD2 (5 bases each). V was trimmed by 4 bases and J by 4 bases, leaving 19 bases between them. This CDR3 is built from 17 residues. Germline loops: CDR1 LNHDA, CDR2 SQIVND (reference sequence).

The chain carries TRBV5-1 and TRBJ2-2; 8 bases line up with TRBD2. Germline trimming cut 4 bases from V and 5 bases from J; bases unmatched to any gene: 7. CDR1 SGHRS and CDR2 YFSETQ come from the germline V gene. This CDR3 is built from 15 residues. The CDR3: CASSQSGSGTGELFF. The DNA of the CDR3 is TGCGCCAGCAGCCAAAGCGGGAGCGGGACCGGGGAGCTGTTTTTT. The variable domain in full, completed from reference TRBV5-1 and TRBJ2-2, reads KAGVTQTPRYLIKTRGQQVTLSCSPISGHRSVSWYQQTPGQGLQFLFEYFSETQRNKGNFPGRFSGRQFSNSRSEMNVSTLELGDSALYLCASSQSGSGTGELFFGEGSRLTVL.

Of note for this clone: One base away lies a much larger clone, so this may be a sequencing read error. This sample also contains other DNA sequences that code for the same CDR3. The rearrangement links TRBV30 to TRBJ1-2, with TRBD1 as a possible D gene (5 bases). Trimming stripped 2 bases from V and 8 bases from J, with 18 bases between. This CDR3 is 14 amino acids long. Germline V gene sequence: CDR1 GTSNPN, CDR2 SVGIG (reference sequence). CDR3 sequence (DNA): TGTGCCTGGAGTATGGGGGTTGACAGCTACGGCTACACCTTC. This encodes CAWSMGVDSYGYTF. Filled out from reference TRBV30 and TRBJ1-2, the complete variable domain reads SQTIHQWPATLVQPVGSPLSLECTVEGTSNPNLYWYRQAAGRGLQLLFYSVGIGQISSEVPQNLSASRPQDRQFILSSKKLLLSDSGFYLCAWSMGVDSYGYTFGSGTRLTVV.

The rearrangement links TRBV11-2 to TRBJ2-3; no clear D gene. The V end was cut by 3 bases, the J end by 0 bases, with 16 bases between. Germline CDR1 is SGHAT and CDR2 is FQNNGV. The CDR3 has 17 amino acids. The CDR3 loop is CASSFSLDPSSTDTQYF. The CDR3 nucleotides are TGTGCCAGCAGCTTCTCACTGGACCCTTCTAGCACAGATACGCAGTATTTT.

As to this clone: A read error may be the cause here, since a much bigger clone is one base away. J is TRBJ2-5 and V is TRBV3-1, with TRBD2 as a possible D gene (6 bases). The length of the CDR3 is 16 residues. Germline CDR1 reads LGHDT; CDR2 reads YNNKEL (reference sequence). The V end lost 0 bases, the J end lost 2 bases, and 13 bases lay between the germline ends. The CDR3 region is CASSQDWGVQQETQYF. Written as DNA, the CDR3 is TGTGCCAGCAGCCAAGATTGGGGGGTCCAACAAGAGACCCAGTACTTC.

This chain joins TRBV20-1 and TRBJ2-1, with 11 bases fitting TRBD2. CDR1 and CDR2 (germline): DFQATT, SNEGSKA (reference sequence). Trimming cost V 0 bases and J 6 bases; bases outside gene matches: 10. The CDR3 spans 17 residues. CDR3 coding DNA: TGCAGTGCTAGAGATCGGGCACTAGCGGGAGCCCCCAATGAGCAGTTCTTC. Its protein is CSARDRALAGAPNEQFF.

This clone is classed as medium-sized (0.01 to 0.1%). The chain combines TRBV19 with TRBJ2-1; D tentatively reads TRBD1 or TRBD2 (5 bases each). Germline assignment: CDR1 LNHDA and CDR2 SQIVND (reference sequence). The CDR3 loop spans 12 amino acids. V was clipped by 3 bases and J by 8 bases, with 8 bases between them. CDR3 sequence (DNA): TGTGCCAGTAGTATCGAGGGGCATGAGCAGTTCTTC. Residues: CASSIEGHEQFF.

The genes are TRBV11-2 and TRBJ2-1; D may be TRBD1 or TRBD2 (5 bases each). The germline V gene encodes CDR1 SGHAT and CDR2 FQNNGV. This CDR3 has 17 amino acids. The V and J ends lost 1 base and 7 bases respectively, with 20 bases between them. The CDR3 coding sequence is TGTGCCAGCAGCTTAGGCGGGTGGGGCGGATTTTCGAATGAGCAGTTCTTC. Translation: CASSLGGWGGFSNEQFF.

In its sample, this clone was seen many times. The CDR3 DNA follows: TGTGCCAGCAGTTTATCGGGGGGCACTGAAGCTTTCTTT. Translating it yields CASSLSGGTEAFF. The chain links TRBV27 to TRBJ1-1, with D possibly TRBD1 on 5 matching bases. With 0 bases removed from V and 4 bases from J, the gap between germline ends came to 6 bases. The CDR3 is 13 amino acids. From germline, CDR1 is MNHEY and CDR2 SMNVEV (reference sequence).